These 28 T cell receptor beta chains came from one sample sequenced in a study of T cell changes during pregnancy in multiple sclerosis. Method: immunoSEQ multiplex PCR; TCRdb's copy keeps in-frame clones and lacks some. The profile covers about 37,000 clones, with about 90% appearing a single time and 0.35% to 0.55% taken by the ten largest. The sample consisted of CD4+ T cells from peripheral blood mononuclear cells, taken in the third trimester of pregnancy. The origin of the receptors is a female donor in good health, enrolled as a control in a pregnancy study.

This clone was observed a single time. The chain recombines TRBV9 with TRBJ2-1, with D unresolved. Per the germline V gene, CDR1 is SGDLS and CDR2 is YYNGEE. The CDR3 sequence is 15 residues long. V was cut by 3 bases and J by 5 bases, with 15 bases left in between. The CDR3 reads CASSDSPSKHNEQFF. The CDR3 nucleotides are TGTGCCAGCAGCGACAGCCCGTCTAAGCACAATGAGCAGTTCTTC. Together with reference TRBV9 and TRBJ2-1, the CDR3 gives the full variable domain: DSGVTQTPKHLITATGQRVTLRCSPRSGDLSVYWYQQSLDQGLQFLIQYYNGEERAKGNILERFSAQQFPDLHSELNLSSLELGDSALYFCASSDSPSKHNEQFFGPGTRLTVL.

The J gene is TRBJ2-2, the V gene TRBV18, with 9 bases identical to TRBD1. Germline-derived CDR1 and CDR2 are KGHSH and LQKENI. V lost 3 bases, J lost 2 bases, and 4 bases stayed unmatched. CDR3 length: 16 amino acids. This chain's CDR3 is CASSPRTGANTGELFF. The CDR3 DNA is TGTGCCAGCTCACCCCGGACAGGGGCAAACACCGGGGAGCTGTTTTTT. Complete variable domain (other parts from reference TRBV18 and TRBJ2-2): NAGVMQNPRHLVRRRGQEARLRCSPMKGHSHVYWYRQLPEEGLKFMVYLQKENIIDESGMPKERFSAEFPKEGPSILRIQQVVRGDSAAYFCASSPRTGANTGELFFGEGSRLTVL.

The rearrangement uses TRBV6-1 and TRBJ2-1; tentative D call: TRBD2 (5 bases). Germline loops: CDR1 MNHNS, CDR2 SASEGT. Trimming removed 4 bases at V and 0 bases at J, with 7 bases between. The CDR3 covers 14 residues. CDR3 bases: TGTGCCAGCAGTGGAGGGTACTCCTACAATGAGCAGTTCTTC. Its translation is CASSGGYSYNEQFF.

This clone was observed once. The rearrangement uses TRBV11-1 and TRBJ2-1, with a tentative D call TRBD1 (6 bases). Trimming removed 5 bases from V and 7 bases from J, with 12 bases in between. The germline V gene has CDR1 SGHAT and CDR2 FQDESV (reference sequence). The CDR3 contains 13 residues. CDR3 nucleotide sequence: TGTGCCAGCAGCAGGGACAACCGTAATGAGCAGTTCTTC. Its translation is CASSRDNRNEQFF.

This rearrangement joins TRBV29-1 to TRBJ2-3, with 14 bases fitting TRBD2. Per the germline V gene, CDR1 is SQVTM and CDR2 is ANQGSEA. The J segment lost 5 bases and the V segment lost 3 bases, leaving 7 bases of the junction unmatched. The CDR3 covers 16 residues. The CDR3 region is CSVDRGLAGVVDTQYF. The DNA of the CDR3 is TGCAGCGTTGACCGGGGACTAGCGGGAGTGGTAGATACGCAGTATTTT.

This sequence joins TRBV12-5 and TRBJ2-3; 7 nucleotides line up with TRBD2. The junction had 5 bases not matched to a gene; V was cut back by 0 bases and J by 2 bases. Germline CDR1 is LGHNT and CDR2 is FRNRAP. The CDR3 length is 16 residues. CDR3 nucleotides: TGTGCTAGTGGTTTGGTACTAGCGATCCACACAGATACGCAGTATTTT. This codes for CASGLVLAIHTDTQYF.

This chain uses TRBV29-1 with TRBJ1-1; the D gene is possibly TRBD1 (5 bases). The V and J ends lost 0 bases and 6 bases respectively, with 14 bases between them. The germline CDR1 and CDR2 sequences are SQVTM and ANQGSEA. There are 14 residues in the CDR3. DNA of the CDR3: TGCAGCGTTGAAGATACGGGCAGGGTGCCTGAAGCTTTCTTT. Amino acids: CSVEDTGRVPEAFF.

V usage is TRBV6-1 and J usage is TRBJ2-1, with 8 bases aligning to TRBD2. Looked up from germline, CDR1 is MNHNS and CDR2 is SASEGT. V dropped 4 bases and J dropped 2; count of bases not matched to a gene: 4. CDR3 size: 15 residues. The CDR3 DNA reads TGTGCCAGCAGTGGCGGCGGGGGGACCTACAATGAGCAGTTCTTC. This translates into CASSGGGGTYNEQFF.

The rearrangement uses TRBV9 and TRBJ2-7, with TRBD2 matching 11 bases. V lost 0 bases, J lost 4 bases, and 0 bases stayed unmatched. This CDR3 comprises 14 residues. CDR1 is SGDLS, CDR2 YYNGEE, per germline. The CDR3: CASSVASGGYEQYF. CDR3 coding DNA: TGTGCCAGCAGCGTAGCTAGCGGGGGGTACGAGCAGTACTTC.

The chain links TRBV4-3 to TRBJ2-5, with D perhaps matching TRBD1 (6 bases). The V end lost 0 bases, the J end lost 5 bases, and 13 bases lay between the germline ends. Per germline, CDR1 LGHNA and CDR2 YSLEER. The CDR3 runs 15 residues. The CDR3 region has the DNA TGCGCCAGCAGCCAAGACTTCGGACAGAAGGAGACCCAGTACTTC. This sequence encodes CASSQDFGQKETQYF.

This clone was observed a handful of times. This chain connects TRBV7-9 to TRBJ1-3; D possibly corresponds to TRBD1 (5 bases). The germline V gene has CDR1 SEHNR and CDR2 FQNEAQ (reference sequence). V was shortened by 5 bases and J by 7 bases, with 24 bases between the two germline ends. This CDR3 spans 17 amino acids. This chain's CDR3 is CASSRRVGALLRNTIYF. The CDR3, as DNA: TGTGCCAGCAGCCGCCGAGTTGGGGCGCTACTCCGGAACACCATATATTTT.

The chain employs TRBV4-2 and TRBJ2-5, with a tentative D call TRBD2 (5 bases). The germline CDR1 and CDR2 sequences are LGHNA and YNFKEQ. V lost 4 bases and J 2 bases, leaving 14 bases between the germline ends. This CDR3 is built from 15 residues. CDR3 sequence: CASSPNGVPQETQYF. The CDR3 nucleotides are TGTGCCAGCAGCCCGAACGGGGTACCACAAGAGACCCAGTACTTC.

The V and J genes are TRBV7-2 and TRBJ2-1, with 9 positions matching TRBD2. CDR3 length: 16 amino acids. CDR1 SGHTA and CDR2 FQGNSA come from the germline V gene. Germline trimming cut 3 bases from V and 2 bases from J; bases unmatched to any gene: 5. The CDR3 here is CASSLQTSGPYNEQFF. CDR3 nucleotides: TGTGCCAGCAGCTTGCAGACTAGCGGCCCCTACAATGAGCAGTTCTTC.

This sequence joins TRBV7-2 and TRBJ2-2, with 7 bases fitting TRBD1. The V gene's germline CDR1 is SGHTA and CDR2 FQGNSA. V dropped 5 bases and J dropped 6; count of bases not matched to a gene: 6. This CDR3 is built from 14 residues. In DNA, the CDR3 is TGTGCCAGCAGCATTCGACAGGGATCCGGGGAGCTGTTTTTT. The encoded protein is CASSIRQGSGELFF.

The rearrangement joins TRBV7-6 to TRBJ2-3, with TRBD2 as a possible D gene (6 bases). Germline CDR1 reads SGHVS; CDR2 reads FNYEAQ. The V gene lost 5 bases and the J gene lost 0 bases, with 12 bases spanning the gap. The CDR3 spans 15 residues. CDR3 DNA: TGTGCCAGCAGCCTCAGCGGGTTCAGCACAGATACGCAGTATTTT. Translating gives CASSLSGFSTDTQYF.

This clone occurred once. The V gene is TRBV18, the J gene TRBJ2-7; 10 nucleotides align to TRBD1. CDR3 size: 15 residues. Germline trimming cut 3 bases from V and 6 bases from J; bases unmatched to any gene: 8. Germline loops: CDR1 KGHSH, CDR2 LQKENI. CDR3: CASSPLGTGDGEQYF. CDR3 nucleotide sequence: TGTGCCAGCTCACCTCTCGGGACAGGGGACGGCGAGCAGTACTTC.

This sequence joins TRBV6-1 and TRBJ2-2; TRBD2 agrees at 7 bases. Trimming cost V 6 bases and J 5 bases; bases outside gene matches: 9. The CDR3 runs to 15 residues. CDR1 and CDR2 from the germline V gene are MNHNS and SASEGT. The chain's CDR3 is CASRLGGRGTGELFF. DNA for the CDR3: TGTGCCAGCAGGCTTGGGGGGAGGGGAACCGGGGAGCTGTTTTTT.

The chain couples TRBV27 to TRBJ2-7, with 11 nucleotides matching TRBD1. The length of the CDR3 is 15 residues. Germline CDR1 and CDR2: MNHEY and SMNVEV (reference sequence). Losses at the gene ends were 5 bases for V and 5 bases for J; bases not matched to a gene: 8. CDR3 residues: CASSPRDRGRNEQYF. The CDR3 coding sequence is TGTGCCAGCAGTCCCAGGGACAGGGGGAGAAACGAGCAGTACTTC.

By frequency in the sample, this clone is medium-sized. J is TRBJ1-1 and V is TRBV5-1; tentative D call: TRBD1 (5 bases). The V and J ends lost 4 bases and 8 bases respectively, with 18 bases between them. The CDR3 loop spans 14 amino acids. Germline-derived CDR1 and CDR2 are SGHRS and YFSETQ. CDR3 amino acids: CASSLGQPQSEAFF. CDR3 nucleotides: TGCGCCAGCAGCCTCGGACAACCTCAGTCGGAAGCTTTCTTT.

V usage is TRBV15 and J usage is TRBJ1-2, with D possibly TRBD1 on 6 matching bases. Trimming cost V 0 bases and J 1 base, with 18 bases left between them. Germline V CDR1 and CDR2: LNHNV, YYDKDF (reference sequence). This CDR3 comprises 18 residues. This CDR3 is CATSRDRQGWYNNYGYTF. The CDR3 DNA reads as TGTGCCACCAGCAGAGATCGGCAGGGGTGGTATAATAACTATGGCTACACCTTC.

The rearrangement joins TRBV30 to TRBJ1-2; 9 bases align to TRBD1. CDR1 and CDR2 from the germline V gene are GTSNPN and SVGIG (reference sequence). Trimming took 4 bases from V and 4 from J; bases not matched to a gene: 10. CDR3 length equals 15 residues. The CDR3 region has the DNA TGTGCCTGGATCACGGACAGGGGCTTCGGCTATGGCTACACCTTC. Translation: CAWITDRGFGYGYTF.

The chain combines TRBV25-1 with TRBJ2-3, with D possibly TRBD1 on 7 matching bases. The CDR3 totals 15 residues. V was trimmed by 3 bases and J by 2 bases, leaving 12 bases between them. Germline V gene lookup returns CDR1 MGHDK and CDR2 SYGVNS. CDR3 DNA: TGTGCCAGCAGTGAGGCGGGACAGAACACAGATACGCAGTATTTT. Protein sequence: CASSEAGQNTDTQYF.

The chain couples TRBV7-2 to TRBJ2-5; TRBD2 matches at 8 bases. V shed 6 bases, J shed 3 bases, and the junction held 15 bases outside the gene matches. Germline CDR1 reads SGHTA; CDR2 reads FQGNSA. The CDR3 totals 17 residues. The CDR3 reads CASRPRLMRGDKETQYF. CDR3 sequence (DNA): TGTGCCAGCAGACCTCGGCTGATGCGGGGGGACAAAGAGACCCAGTACTTC.

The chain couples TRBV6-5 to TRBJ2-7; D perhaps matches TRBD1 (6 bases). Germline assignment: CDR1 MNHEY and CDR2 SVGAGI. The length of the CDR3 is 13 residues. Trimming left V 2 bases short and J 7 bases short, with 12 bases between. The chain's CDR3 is CASSYASRGEQYF. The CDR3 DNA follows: TGTGCCAGCAGTTACGCGTCAAGGGGGGAGCAGTACTTC.

CDR3 amino acids: CSVSKQGTGELFF. The DNA for the CDR3 is TGCAGCGTTTCGAAACAGGGCACCGGGGAGCTGTTTTTT. The rearrangement links TRBV29-1 to TRBJ2-2, with a weak D call TRBD1 (6 bases). The V gene lost 5 bases and the J gene lost 4 bases, with 11 bases spanning the gap. Germline assignment: CDR1 SQVTM and CDR2 ANQGSEA. CDR3 size: 13 residues.

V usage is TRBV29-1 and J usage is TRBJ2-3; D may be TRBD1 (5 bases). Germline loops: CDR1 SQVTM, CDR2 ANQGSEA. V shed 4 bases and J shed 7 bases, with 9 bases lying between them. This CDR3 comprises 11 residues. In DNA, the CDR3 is TGCAGCGTTGCGGACACCTATACGCAGTATTTT. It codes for CSVADTYTQYF.

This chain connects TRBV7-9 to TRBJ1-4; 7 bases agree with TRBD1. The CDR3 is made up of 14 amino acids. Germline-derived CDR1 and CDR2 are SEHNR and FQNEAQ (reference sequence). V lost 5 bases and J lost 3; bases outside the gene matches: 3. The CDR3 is CASSPGQSNEKLFF. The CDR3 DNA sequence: TGTGCCAGCAGCCCGGGACAGTCTAATGAAAAACTGTTTTTT.

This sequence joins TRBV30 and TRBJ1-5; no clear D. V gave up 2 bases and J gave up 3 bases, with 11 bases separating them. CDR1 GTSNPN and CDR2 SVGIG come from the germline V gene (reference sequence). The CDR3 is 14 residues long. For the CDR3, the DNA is TGTGCCTGGAGTCGATTACAGAACAATCAGCCCCAGCATTTT. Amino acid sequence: CAWSRLQNNQPQHF.